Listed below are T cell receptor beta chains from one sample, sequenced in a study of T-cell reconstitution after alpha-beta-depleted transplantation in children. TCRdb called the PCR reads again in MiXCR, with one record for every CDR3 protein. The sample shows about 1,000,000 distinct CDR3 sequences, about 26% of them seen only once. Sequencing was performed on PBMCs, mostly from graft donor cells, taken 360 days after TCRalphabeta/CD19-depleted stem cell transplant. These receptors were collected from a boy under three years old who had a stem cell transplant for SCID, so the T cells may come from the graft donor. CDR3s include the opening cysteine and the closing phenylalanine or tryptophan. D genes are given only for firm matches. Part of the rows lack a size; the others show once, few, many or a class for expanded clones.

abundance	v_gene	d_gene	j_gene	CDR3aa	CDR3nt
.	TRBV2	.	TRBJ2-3	CASSEDLASTDTQYF	TGTGCCAGCAGTGAAGACTTAGCATCCACAGATACGCAGTATTTT
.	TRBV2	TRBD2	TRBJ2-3	CASSERGTSGLTDTQYF	TGTGCCAGCAGTGAACGGGGGACTAGCGGTCTCACAGATACGCAGTATTTT
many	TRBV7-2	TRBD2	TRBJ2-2	CASSLGLAETGELFF	TGTGCCAGCAGCTTAGGGCTAGCGGAGACCGGGGAGCTGTTTTTT
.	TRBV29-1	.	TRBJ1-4	CSAVESNEKLFF	TGCAGCGCGGTGGAGTCTAATGAAAAACTGTTTTTT
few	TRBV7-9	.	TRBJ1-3	CASSLSDPGNTIYF	TGTGCCAGCAGCTTAAGCGACCCTGGAAACACCATATATTTT
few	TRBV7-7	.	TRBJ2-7	CASSFLWRFSYEQYF	TGTGCCAGCAGCTTCCTATGGAGGTTTTCTTACGAGCAGTACTTC
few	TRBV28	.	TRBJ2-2	CASVYARISHGELFF	TGTGCCAGCGTGTACGCCCGAATCTCTCACGGGGAGCTGTTTTTT
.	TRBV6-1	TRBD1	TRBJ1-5	CASSEQGSGNQPQHF	TGTGCCAGCAGCGAACAGGGGAGCGGCAATCAGCCCCAGCATTTT
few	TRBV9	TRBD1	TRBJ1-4	CASSWGQGGTNEKLFF	TGTGCCAGCAGCTGGGGACAGGGAGGAACTAATGAAAAACTGTTTTTT
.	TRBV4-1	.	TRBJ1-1	CASSQEALLEAFF	TGCGCCAGCAGCCAAGAAGCCCTGCTTGAAGCTTTCTTT
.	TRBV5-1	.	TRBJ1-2	CASSHDHNYGYTF	TGCGCCAGCAGCCACGACCACAACTATGGCTACACCTTC
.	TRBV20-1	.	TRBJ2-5	CSARAGTGTGKRETQYF	TGCAGTGCTAGGGCTGGGACCGGGACGGGGAAGCGAGAGACCCAGTACTTC
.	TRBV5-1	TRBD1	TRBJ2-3	CASSDDRGLTDTQYF	TGCGCCAGCAGCGACGACAGGGGGCTCACAGATACGCAGTATTTT
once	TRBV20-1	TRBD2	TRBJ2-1	CSARIGTSYNEQFF	TGCAGTGCTAGAATCGGGACTAGCTACAATGAGCAGTTCTTC
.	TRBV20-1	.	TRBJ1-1	CSASDREAFF	TGCAGTGCTAGCGACAGGGAAGCTTTCTTT
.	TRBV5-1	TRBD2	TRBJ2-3	CASSPGLAGDTDTQYF	TGCGCCAGCAGCCCGGGGCTAGCGGGAGACACAGATACGCAGTATTTT
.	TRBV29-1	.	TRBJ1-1	CSVVGPLGYGMNTEAFF	TGCAGCGTTGTGGGTCCCCTGGGATACGGCATGAACACTGAAGCTTTCTTT
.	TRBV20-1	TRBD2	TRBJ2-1	CSASPSGGGNEQFF	TGCAGTGCTAGTCCTAGCGGGGGGGGAAATGAGCAGTTCTTC
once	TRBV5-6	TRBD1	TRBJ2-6	CASSFRQGGSGANVLTF	TGTGCCAGCAGCTTTAGACAGGGGGGTTCTGGGGCCAACGTCCTGACTTTC
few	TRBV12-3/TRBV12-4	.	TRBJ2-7	CASTGPSMSHGQYF	TGTGCCAGCACCGGGCCGAGTATGTCTCATGGGCAGTACTTC
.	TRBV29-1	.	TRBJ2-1	CSVNERPSGNEQFF	TGCAGCGTTAATGAGCGGCCCTCTGGTAATGAGCAGTTCTTC
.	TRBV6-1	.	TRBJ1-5	CASRGGFGQPQHF	TGTGCCAGCAGGGGGGGGTTCGGGCAGCCCCAGCATTTT
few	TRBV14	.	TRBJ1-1	CASSPGSIGFMNTEAFF	TGTGCCAGCAGCCCCGGGTCCATAGGGTTCATGAACACTGAAGCTTTCTTT
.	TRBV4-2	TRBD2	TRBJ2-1	CASSQRGANYNEQFF	TGTGCCAGCAGTCAGCGGGGGGCAAACTACAATGAGCAGTTCTTC
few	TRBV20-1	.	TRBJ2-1	CSPRGNEQFF	TGCAGTCCCAGGGGCAATGAGCAGTTCTTC
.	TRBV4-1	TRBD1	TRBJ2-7	CASSRAIGTGAYEQYF	TGCGCCAGCAGCCGCGCGATCGGGACAGGGGCCTACGAGCAGTACTTC
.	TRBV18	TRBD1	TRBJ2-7	CASQGAGTGGSYEQYF	TGTGCCAGCCAGGGAGCCGGGACAGGGGGCTCCTACGAGCAGTACTTC
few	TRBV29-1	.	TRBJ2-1	CSVGLDLGFGEQFF	TGCAGCGTTGGATTGGATCTAGGTTTCGGTGAGCAGTTCTTC
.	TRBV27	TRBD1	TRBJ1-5	CASGTGGNNQPQHF	TGTGCCTCCGGGACAGGGGGCAACAATCAGCCCCAGCATTTT
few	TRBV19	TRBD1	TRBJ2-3	CASGQGLSTDTQYF	TGTGCCAGCGGACAGGGGCTTAGCACAGATACGCAGTATTTT
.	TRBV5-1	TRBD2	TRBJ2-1	CASSSFTSGGNEQFF	TGCGCCAGCAGCTCCTTCACTAGCGGGGGCAATGAGCAGTTCTTC
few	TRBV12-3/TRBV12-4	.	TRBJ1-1	CASSPGIGNTEAFF	TGTGCCAGCAGTCCAGGGATAGGGAACACTGAAGCTTTCTTT
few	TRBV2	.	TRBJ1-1	CASSILGPLNTEAFF	TGTGCCAGCAGCATTCTTGGGCCATTGAACACTGAAGCTTTCTTT
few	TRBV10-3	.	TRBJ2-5	CAIRSRGGGQETQYF	TGTGCCATCAGGTCCAGGGGCGGGGGACAAGAGACCCAGTACTTC